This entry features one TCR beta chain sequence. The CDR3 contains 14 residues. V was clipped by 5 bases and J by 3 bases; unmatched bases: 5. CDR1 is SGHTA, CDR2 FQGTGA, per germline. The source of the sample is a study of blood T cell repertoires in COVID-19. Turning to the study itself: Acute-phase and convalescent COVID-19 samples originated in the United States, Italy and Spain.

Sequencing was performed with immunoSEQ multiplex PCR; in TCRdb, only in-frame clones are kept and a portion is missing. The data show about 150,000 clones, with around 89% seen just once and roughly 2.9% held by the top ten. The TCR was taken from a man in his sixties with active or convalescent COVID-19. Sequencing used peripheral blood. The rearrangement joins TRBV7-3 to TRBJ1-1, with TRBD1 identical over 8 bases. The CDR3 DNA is TGTGCCAGCAGCCTACAGGGGGTTGACACTGAAGCTTTCTTT. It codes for CASSLQGVDTEAFF.